These T cell receptor beta chains were read from a single sample in a study of cytomegalovirus exposure and HLA in healthy donors. Measured with immunoSEQ multiplex PCR; TCRdb has only the in-frame clones, and not every one. The sample has about 79,000 clones, approximately 93% seen once. The sequenced material came from PBMCs. These receptor sequences come from a woman aged 25 to 45 in good health and CMV-seronegative. The CDR3 runs from the conserved cysteine through the conserved F or W. A D gene is named only where the DNA matches it firmly. Expanded clones are given a class, and other clones once, few, many or no size at all.

clone_size	j_call	cdr3_length	d_call	v_call	cdr3_aa	cdr3_nt
few	TRBJ1-6	14	TRBD1	TRBV28	CASRLTGSGSPLHF	TGTGCCAGCAGATTGACAGGGTCGGGTTCACCCCTCCACTTT
NA	TRBJ2-1	16	NA	TRBV5-6	CASSLTGSSSYNEQFF	TGTGCCAGCAGCTTAACAGGGTCAAGCTCCTACAATGAGCAGTTCTTC
NA	TRBJ1-1	16	TRBD1	TRBV28	CASSLDPGTGNTEAFF	TGTGCCAGCAGTTTAGACCCCGGGACAGGGAACACTGAAGCTTTCTTT
once	TRBJ1-2	14	NA	TRBV5-1	CASSSLQGGDGYTF	TGCGCCAGCAGCTCCTTACAGGGAGGGGATGGCTACACCTTC
NA	TRBJ2-3	14	TRBD2	TRBV25-1	CASRNSGGTDTQYF	TGTGCCAGCAGAAATAGCGGGGGCACAGATACGCAGTATTTT
NA	TRBJ2-3	16	TRBD1	TRBV7-8	CASSLRTGGSTDTQYF	TGTGCCAGCAGCCTCAGGACAGGGGGGTCCACAGATACGCAGTATTTT
NA	TRBJ1-3	14	NA	TRBV7-8	CASSLTGPGNTIYF	TGTGCCAGCAGCTTAACAGGGCCAGGAAACACCATATATTTT
NA	TRBJ1-2	14	TRBD1	TRBV5-4	CASSRDRGLYGYTF	TGTGCCAGCAGCCGAGACAGGGGGCTCTATGGCTACACCTTC
NA	TRBJ1-3	17	NA	TRBV4-1	CASSQGPLKGSGNTIYF	TGCGCCAGCAGCCAAGGACCCCTCAAGGGGTCCGGAAACACCATATATTTT
NA	TRBJ2-2	16	TRBD1	TRBV29-1	CSVSRGTARNTGELFF	TGCAGCGTTTCGAGAGGGACAGCCAGAAACACCGGGGAGCTGTTTTTT
NA	TRBJ1-2	15	TRBD1	TRBV4-3	CASSHELTGHYGYTF	TGCGCCAGCAGCCACGAATTGACAGGGCACTATGGCTACACCTTC
NA	TRBJ1-6	16	NA	TRBV5-1	CASALTPRVDNSPLHF	TGCGCCAGCGCCCTGACCCCCAGGGTCGATAATTCACCCCTCCACTTT
NA	TRBJ1-2	15	NA	TRBV6-6	CASSYGSSGNYGYTF	TGTGCCAGCAGTTACGGCTCCTCAGGCAACTATGGCTACACCTTC
once	TRBJ2-1	14	TRBD2	TRBV10-1	CASSDGAGYNEQFF	TGCGCCAGCAGCGACGGAGCGGGGTACAATGAGCAGTTCTTC
NA	TRBJ2-2	12	NA	TRBV30	CARSNPPGELFF	TGTGCCCGCAGTAACCCCCCCGGGGAGCTGTTTTTT
NA	TRBJ1-5	13	TRBD1	TRBV6-1	CASSITGEQPQHF	TGTGCCAGCAGTATAACAGGGGAACAGCCCCAGCATTTT
NA	TRBJ2-7	16	TRBD2	TRBV27	CASSPPPGLAYYEQYF	TGTGCCAGCAGCCCTCCCCCGGGACTAGCGTACTACGAGCAGTACTTC
NA	TRBJ1-1	13	NA	TRBV6-5	CASSKQGNTEAFF	TGTGCCAGCAGTAAACAGGGTAACACTGAAGCTTTCTTT
NA	TRBJ2-1	17	NA	TRBV11-2	CASSLDESSLSYNEQFF	TGTGCCAGCAGCTTAGATGAGAGTAGCCTCTCCTACAATGAGCAGTTCTTC
NA	TRBJ1-5	13	TRBD1	TRBV19	CASRDRRNQPQHF	TGTGCCAGTAGGGACAGGAGGAATCAGCCCCAGCATTTT
NA	TRBJ2-1	11	NA	TRBV20-1	CSFGMYNEQFF	TGCAGTTTCGGGATGTACAATGAGCAGTTCTTC
NA	TRBJ1-5	15	NA	TRBV7-7	CASSLVRGSNQPQHF	TGTGCTAGCAGCTTAGTACGGGGTTCCAATCAGCCCCAGCATTTT
NA	TRBJ1-4	14	TRBD1	TRBV7-9	CASSLTGGDEKLFF	TGTGCCAGCAGCTTAACAGGGGGAGACGAAAAACTGTTTTTT
NA	TRBJ1-1	11	NA	TRBV19	CASRGGIEAFF	TGTGCCAGTAGGGGGGGGATTGAAGCTTTCTTT
once	TRBJ1-1	15	NA	TRBV6-1	CASSRVRIGGTEAFF	TGTGCCAGCTCCCGGGTGAGAATAGGGGGAACTGAAGCTTTCTTT
NA	TRBJ2-1	16	TRBD2	TRBV9	CASSVGLAGNYNEQFF	TGTGCCAGCAGTGTGGGACTAGCGGGGAACTACAATGAGCAGTTCTTC
NA	TRBJ1-4	15	NA	TRBV19	CASSISSTTNEKLFF	TGTGCCAGTAGTATCAGTAGCACAACTAATGAAAAACTGTTTTTT
NA	TRBJ1-1	16	NA	TRBV4-1	CASSQGLGQTNTEAFF	TGCGCCAGCAGCCAAGGTCTCGGACAGACGAACACTGAAGCTTTCTTT
once	TRBJ2-7	14	TRBD2	TRBV7-2	CASSLPGGSLEQYF	TGTGCCAGCAGCTTGCCGGGAGGGAGTTTAGAGCAGTACTTC
few	TRBJ2-1	11	NA	TRBV28	CASSRVNEQFF	TGTGCCAGCAGCAGGGTTAATGAGCAGTTCTTC
NA	TRBJ1-2	14	NA	TRBV4-2	CASSQATTNYGYTF	TGTGCCAGCAGCCAAGCGACAACTAACTATGGCTACACCTTC
NA	TRBJ1-2	15	TRBD1	TRBV27	CASSAPGTGNYGYTF	TGTGCCAGCAGTGCCCCCGGGACAGGGAACTATGGCTACACCTTC
NA	TRBJ2-1	15	TRBD2	TRBV5-1	CASSSLAGAYNEQFF	TGCGCCAGCAGCTCGCTAGCGGGAGCTTACAATGAGCAGTTCTTC
once	TRBJ2-1	18	NA	TRBV4-2	CASSQDLLPVSTYNEQFF	TGTGCCAGCAGCCAAGATCTTTTGCCCGTTAGTACCTACAATGAGCAGTTCTTC
NA	TRBJ2-7	16	TRBD1	TRBV4-1	CASSQGDSSLSYEQYF	TGCGCCAGCAGCCAAGGGGACAGCAGCCTCTCCTACGAGCAGTACTTC
NA	TRBJ1-1	13	NA	TRBV9	CASGSGGGTEAFF	TGTGCCAGCGGCTCGGGGGGAGGGACTGAAGCTTTCTTT
NA	TRBJ2-3	18	TRBD2	TRBV9	CASSREGRGLAVGDTQYF	TGTGCCAGCAGCCGTGAGGGCCGAGGACTAGCGGTAGGAGATACGCAGTATTTT
NA	TRBJ2-1	12	NA	TRBV13	CASSFWTVEQFF	TGTGCCAGCAGCTTCTGGACAGTTGAGCAGTTCTTC
NA	TRBJ2-1	17	TRBD2	TRBV5-4	CASSLGTSGVSYNEQFF	TGTGCCAGCAGCTTGGGGACTAGCGGGGTGTCCTACAATGAGCAGTTCTTC
NA	TRBJ1-4	16	TRBD1	TRBV5-1	CASSLGGRTGGEKLFF	TGCGCCAGCAGCTTGGGGGGAAGGACAGGAGGTGAAAAACTGTTTTTT
NA	TRBJ1-2	13	TRBD1	TRBV10-3	CAISTGVTDGYTF	TGTGCCATCAGTACAGGGGTTACGGATGGCTACACCTTC
NA	TRBJ2-3	17	TRBD2	TRBV18	CASSPTTSGGVTDTQYF	TGTGCCAGCTCTCCGACTACTAGCGGGGGGGTCACAGATACGCAGTATTTT
NA	TRBJ1-1	15	NA	TRBV19	CASSLGGRGVTEAFF	TGTGCCAGTAGTCTCGGGGGGAGGGGAGTCACTGAAGCTTTCTTT
NA	TRBJ2-5	15	TRBD2	TRBV2	CASRKGTSGGQTQYF	TGTGCCAGCAGGAAAGGGACTAGCGGGGGACAGACCCAGTACTTC